This T cell receptor (beta chain) was observed in a study of blood T cell repertoires in COVID-19. Germline V gene sequence: CDR1 KGHDR, CDR2 SFDVKD. V was pared by 7 bases and J by 4 bases, with 5 bases of the junction left unmatched. This CDR3 has 14 amino acids. Patients at the Seattle site were enrolled during active infection and followed longitudinally. In the original processing: Reference gene primer amplification in the assay estimated nucleated cell counts. Profiling relied on immunoSEQ multiplex PCR, and the TCRdb table lists in-frame clones only, not all of them. D and trimming were read from the DNA, whereas the V and J calls and clone size are those reported in that table. The sample holds 200,000 to 250,000 clones, 80% to 85% seen once.

This clonotype was obtained from a woman aged 65 to 85 with COVID-19, enrolled during active disease. The chain links TRBV24-1 to TRBJ2-3, with 9 bases aligning to TRBD2. Material: peripheral blood. For the CDR3, the DNA is TGTGCCACCAGCGGGACTAGCTCAGCAGATACGCAGTATTTT. Its translation: CATSGTSSADTQYF.